The clone carrying this TCR beta chain has only a few counts. TCRdb passed the RT-PCR reads through MiXCR, listing each CDR3 protein once. Of some 960,000 distinct CDR3 sequences listed, approximately 18% are singletons. The source of the sample is a study of patients and donors after allogeneic stem cell transplantation. The germline V and J ends were trimmed by 2 bases and 0 bases, with 9 bases remaining between them. From germline, CDR1 is LGHDT and CDR2 YNNKEL (reference sequence). This CDR3 is 15 amino acids long. The chain joins TRBV3-1 to TRBJ2-3; a possible D gene is TRBD1 (5 bases). The receptor was isolated from a human donor who was either an allogeneic HSCT recipient or a stem cell or donor lymphocyte infusion donor (not recorded which). It is not recorded whose cells these are; they may come from a transplant donor. The sequenced sample was blood, either unsorted or a sorted T cell fraction (not recorded which). This chain's CDR3 is CASSQTRTSTDTQYF. CDR3 nucleotides: TGTGCCAGCAGCCAAACGAGGACAAGCACAGATACGCAGTATTTT.